This T cell receptor (beta chain) derives from a study of regulatory T cells in long-lasting Graves disease (dated by TCRdb to about 2021). Regarding the complete study: Patients with newly diagnosed Graves' disease had been on antithyroid drugs for under 3 months. A total of about 33 samples underwent TCR sequencing: some 13 from persistent and roughly 20 from newly diagnosed Graves' disease patients. The study was registered as a clinical trial and conducted in China. This study used TCR sequencing and RNA sequencing of peripheral blood to compare persistent Graves' disease patients against newly diagnosed Graves' disease patients. Findings and caveats that apply to the study as a whole: More public clonotypes were shared among persistent patients (under 3,000) than among newly diagnosed patients (more than 900). The authors acknowledged the small sample size as a limitation that may reduce accuracy. Persistent Graves' disease patients showed lower TCR Shannon entropy and fewer highly expanded clones than newly diagnosed patients, suggesting clonal expansion. Sequencing and analysis were restricted to the TCR beta chain. Only peripheral blood was studied, because thyroid tissue, the primary lesion, was inaccessible. TRBV28, TRBJ1-2 and TRBJ2-5 were preferentially used in persistent disease, while TRBV20-1 and TRBJ2-1 were favored in newly diagnosed disease.

Explained via the paper, the time point label denotes: newly diagnosed GD, antithyroid drugs for less than 3 months. For both TCR sequencing and RNA sequencing, RNA was extracted from PBMCs in TRIzol. The diagnosis of Graves' disease was made according to American Thyroid Association guidelines. Recruitment of patients was carried out at an endocrinology department in Xi'an, China. From each patient, around 9 milliliters of peripheral blood was collected into an EDTA anticoagulant tube. Ficoll Paque Plus density gradient separation was used to isolate PBMCs, and no further T cell sorting was done. An Agilent 2100 Bioanalyzer and agarose gel were used to check RNA quality, while a NanoDrop 2000 measured RNA concentration. The library came from multiplex PCR. The reads were generated on an Illumina HiSeq 4000. iRepertoire HTBI primers and Arm-PCR amplification of CDR3 regions were used to construct TCR beta libraries. Before sequencing, the PCR products underwent gel purification. Turning to the authors' computational methods: A total of roughly 67 TRBV and 14 TRBJ segments were identified across samples and were used for gene usage analysis of CDR3 amino acid clonotypes. COPE and FqMerger were used to merge the filtered high-quality paired reads into contigs. BLAST was used to align contigs to the IMGT TRBV, TRBD and TRBJ reference genes, and CDR3 was defined following IMGT. Any clonotype with a frequency above 0.1% was counted as a highly expanded clone. Shannon entropy served as the measure of repertoire diversity, while the Gini coefficient captured V-J evenness. A clonotype found in more than one individual was treated as public. Using fastp trimming at Q25 and MiXCR clonotype assembly, TCRdb reanalyzed the public sequencing data and kept in-frame beta chains. Rows merge per CDR3 protein into single entries with the most common DNA and genes. For this entry, the V and J calls and clone size follow TCRdb and not the study's own pipeline. The sample table lists roughly 500,000 distinct CDR3 sequences, less than 15% of them with a count of one. The ten largest make up 8.5% to 10% of the sample.

As to this clonotype: Its target antigen remains unknown. No clone much larger than this one lies a single base away; base qualities are absent.

The germline ends are 9 bases apart after V is trimmed by 2 bases and J by 2 bases. The CDR3 measures 15 amino acids from cysteine to phenylalanine. Kept here is only the CDR3 DNA, which spans 45 bases and is read in frame from base 1. This sample also belongs to another study, concerning T cells in Graves' hyperthyroidism and ophthalmopathy. From the second report: Graves' hyperthyroidism was defined as stable when no progression to ophthalmopathy occurred over 18 months of follow-up. Hyperthyroidism patients were newly diagnosed, with disease duration under 2 months, and aged 18 to 65 years. The study excluded patients with uncontrolled infections, other autoimmune diseases, pregnancy or lactation. Diagnoses were established on the basis of clinical symptoms, serum thyroxine and TRAb, thyroid ultrasound, and orbital computed tomography. For the first round of RT-PCR on the TCR CDR3, the HTBI primer set was used together with the Qiagen OneStep RT-PCR kit. Most expanded thyroid clonotypes (frequency above 0.001) were also found in blood, which suggests that blood repertoires may mirror thyroid immune responses. In cross-validation, a model built on a 13 V-J signature told ophthalmopathy apart from stable hyperthyroidism with just under 90% sensitivity and roughly 81% specificity, and in testing the same model reached 80%/75%. During validation, the model predicted progression to ophthalmopathy a median of about 5.9 months ahead of onset, with almost 71% sensitivity and 72.22% specificity. To identify distinguishing TCR V-J signatures, a discovery cohort of roughly 100 patients was used, comprising 40 to 45 with Graves' ophthalmopathy and 57 with stable Graves' hyperthyroidism. Prospective prediction of ophthalmopathy was tested in an independent validation cohort of fewer than 20 hyperthyroidism patients and around 16 patients who later progressed to ophthalmopathy. The approximately 100 discovery patients were divided at random into training and test sets in a 7:3 ratio. In addition, the study compared T-cell repertoires in thyroid tissue and in blood from about 6 Graves' hyperthyroidism patients. Following sampling, methimazole starting at 30 mg daily was given to hyperthyroidism patients, and high-dose intravenous methylprednisolone was given to ophthalmopathy patients. The libraries were constructed in a second round of multiplex PCR and then size-selected and purified. Libraries were sequenced paired-end with 100 bp reads on an Illumina HiSeq2000. SOAPnuke was used to process the raw data, throwing out any read that contained adapters or uncalled bases, had a mean Phred below 15, or lacked an exact constant-primer or identifier match. COPE v1.2.5 was used to merge high-quality paired reads, and clonotypes were defined as unique nucleotide sequences. MiTCR v1.1 was used to align the clonotypes against IMGT TRBV, TRBD and TRBJ reference segments. Only V-J combinations with frequency above 0.0001, covering 99.2% of repertoires, were analysed. The TCS score was defined as the ratio of F50 (clonal expansion) to E x V (chaos), calculated using BLOSUM62-based TCRdist between CDR3 peptides within each V-J. Welch's t-statistics and random forest reduced 450 to 600 V-J features to roughly 13, which were used in a naive Bayes classifier (R e1071). Sample size was not statistically predetermined, and investigators were not blinded to group allocation. The paper reports TCR Vbeta CDR3 sequencing of more than 120 peripheral blood samples: some 44 ophthalmopathy, under 80 hyperthyroidism and around 17 progressor patients.

This chain is built from TRBV12-3 or TRBV12-4 and TRBJ1-4; the D gene is perhaps TRBD1, from 6 matching bases. The sequence was obtained from a man aged 25-45 years with Graves disease. Donor details come from another sample of the same person, matched by shared clones. Sequencing used peripheral blood mononuclear cells (PBMCs), obtained at new diagnosis, from a patient treated with antithyroid drugs. The CDR3 region reads CASSLRGATNEKLFF. Read as DNA, the sequence is TGTGCCAGCAGTTTAAGGGGGGCGACTAATGAAAAACTGTTTTTT.